The source of this T cell receptor beta chain is a study of blood T cell repertoires in COVID-19 (dated by TCRdb to about 2020). General notes on the study: Samples covering the acute and convalescent phases of COVID-19 were provided by collaborators in the United States, Italy and Spain. The prospective study material was composed of cDNA or gDNA derived from T cells, B-cell-depleted T cells, or PBMCs. Deeply sampled blood TCRbeta repertoires from subjects exposed to, actively infected with, or recovered from COVID-19 were included in the dataset. A freely available public database, intended as a resource for researchers studying the immune response to SARS-CoV-2, is where the repertoires were released. The samples were drawn from two sources: the first 160 participants of the ongoing ImmuneRACE study, and 1,254 subjects contributed by 6 global collaborators. Sample metadata almost always included a de-identified subject ID, COVID-19 status, age in years and sex. Where available, HLA class I and class II types were obtained from metadata supplied by the sample provider rather than from assay-based typing.

Whole blood was collected in K2EDTA tubes by collaborating institutions according to the institutions' own protocols. Collaborator samples were shipped for TCRbeta analysis as frozen whole blood, isolated PBMCs, or DNA extracted from either sample type. This clone is a singleton in its sample. Its antigen specificity is not known. Base qualities are not recorded, but no much larger clone differs from it by a single base. Overall results and qualifications from the work: The amount of clinical and demographic metadata varied by source and participant and was provided uncurated.

TCRbeta CDR3 regions were amplified from genomic DNA using the immunoSEQ Assay, a bias-controlled multiplex PCR. In the source study's methods: The number of nucleated cells in each sample was estimated by amplification of reference gene primers within the assay. To quantify the absolute abundance of each unique TCRbeta CDR3 rearrangement, sequence reads were collapsed and filtered. For each sample, productive Simpson clonality was calculated as the square root of Simpson's diversity index across productive rearrangements. Entries here come from immuneACCESS through TCRdb and include only in-frame sequences with V and J called. Some clones fail to appear in such tables; in the studies checked, an unresolved V gene covers under half of the shortfall, and the cause of the remainder is unknown. The V and J calls and clone size are taken from that table; D and trimming were inferred from the DNA. This sample gives roughly 69,000 clones in total; around 86% of them show up just once. About 7% of the sample belongs to the ten largest clones.

The CDR3 measures 17 amino acids from cysteine to phenylalanine. CDR3 DNA only is kept here, 51 bases in frame from base 1. Per the germline V gene, KGHSH is the CDR1 and LQKENI is the CDR2. After removal of 1 base from V and 4 bases from J, the junction retains 8 bases not matched to a gene. This sequence was found in a man aged 50-60 years with active COVID-19. The chain is encoded by TRBV18 joined to TRBJ2-3; 10 central nucleotides agree with TRBD2. The sequencing sample was made of peripheral blood. The DNA is TGTGCCAGCTCACCACAAGTAGCGGGAGGCGGCGCAGATACGCAGTATTTT. It codes for CASSPQVAGGGADTQYF.